This T cell receptor (beta chain) stems from a study of cytomegalovirus exposure and HLA in healthy donors. In the PCR, 60 Vbeta and 13 Jbeta primers were used. Assay used: immunoSEQ multiplex PCR; TCRdb lists only in-frame clones, some missing. This table has 100,000 to 150,000 clones, around three quarters appearing once. This clonotype was sampled from a woman in her sixties in good health and CMV-seropositive. Specimen: PBMCs.

In DNA, the CDR3 is TGTGCCAGCAGCGCCCCTCTCGGAGATACTGAAGCTTTCTTT. Amino acid sequence: CASSAPLGDTEAFF. The rearrangement links TRBV9 to TRBJ1-1; D not resolved. Germline loops: CDR1 SGDLS, CDR2 YYNGEE. Deletions cut 3 bases from V and 5 bases from J, with 14 bases between. The CDR3 length is 14 residues. Complete variable domain (other parts from reference TRBV9 and TRBJ1-1): DSGVTQTPKHLITATGQRVTLRCSPRSGDLSVYWYQQSLDQGLQFLIQYYNGEERAKGNILERFSAQQFPDLHSELNLSSLELGDSALYFCASSAPLGDTEAFFGQGTRLTVV.